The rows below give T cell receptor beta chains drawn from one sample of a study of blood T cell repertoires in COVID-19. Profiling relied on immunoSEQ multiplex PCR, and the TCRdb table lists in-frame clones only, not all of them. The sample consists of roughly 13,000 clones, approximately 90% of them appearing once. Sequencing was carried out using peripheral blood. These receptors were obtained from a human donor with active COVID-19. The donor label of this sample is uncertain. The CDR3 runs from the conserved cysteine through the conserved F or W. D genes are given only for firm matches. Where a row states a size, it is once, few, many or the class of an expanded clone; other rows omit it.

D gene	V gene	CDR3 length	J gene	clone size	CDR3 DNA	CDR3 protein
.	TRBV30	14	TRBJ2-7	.	TGTGCCTGGAGTTCCTTGACAGACGGGTACGAGCAGTACTTC	CAWSSLTDGYEQYF
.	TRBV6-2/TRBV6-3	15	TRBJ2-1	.	TGTGCCAGCAGTTCGGTGGGAGAGGGCTACAATGAGCAGTTCTTC	CASSSVGEGYNEQFF
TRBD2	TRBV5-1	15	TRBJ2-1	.	TGCGCCAGCAGTGCCCAGCGGGGGCCGTACAATGAGCAGTTCTTC	CASSAQRGPYNEQFF
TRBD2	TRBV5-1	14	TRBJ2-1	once	TGCGCCAGGACGGCGGGAGGGCCGGACAATGAGCAGTTCTTC	CARTAGGPDNEQFF
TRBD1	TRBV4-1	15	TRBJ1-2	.	TGCGCCAGCAGCCAAGAAACAGGGGGGAGATATGGCTACACCTTC	CASSQETGGRYGYTF
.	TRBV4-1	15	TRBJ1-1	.	TGCGCCAGCAGCCAAGTCCAGGTGGGCACCACTGAAGCTTTCTTT	CASSQVQVGTTEAFF
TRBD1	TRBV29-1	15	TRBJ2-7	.	TGCAGCGCCCAACCCGGGACAGGCGCGACCTACGAGCAGTACTTC	CSAQPGTGATYEQYF
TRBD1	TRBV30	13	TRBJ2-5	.	TGTGCCTGGAGTTACGGGACAGCGGAGACCCAGTACTTC	CAWSYGTAETQYF
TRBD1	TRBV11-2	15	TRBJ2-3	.	TGTGCCAGCAGCATAACCGGGACAGTCACAGATACGCAGTATTTT	CASSITGTVTDTQYF
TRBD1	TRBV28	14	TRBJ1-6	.	TGTGCCAGCAGGCGACAGGGCGTCGCTTCACCCCTCCACTTT	CASRRQGVASPLHF
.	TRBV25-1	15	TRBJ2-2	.	TGTGCCAGCAGTGAACACAGGGGGGGGACCGGGGAGCTGTTTTTT	CASSEHRGGTGELFF
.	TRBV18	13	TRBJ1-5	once	TGTGCCAGCTCACCTAGACAGGATCAGCCCCAGCATTTT	CASSPRQDQPQHF
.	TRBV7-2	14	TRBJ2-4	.	TGTGCCAGCAGCTACTCGCCATCCGGGGACATTCAGTACTTC	CASSYSPSGDIQYF
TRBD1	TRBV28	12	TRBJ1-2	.	TGTGCCAGCAGCGTACAGGGGGACGCAAAATTCTTC	CASSVQGDAKFF
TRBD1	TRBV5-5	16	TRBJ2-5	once	TGTGCCAGCAGCTTCCACCGGGACAGGGCCCAAGAGACCCAGTACTTC	CASSFHRDRAQETQYF
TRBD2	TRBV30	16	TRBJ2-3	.	TGTGCCTTAGATCCCGGACTAGCGGGGACCACAGATACGCAGTATTTT	CALDPGLAGTTDTQYF
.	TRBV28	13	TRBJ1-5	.	TGTGCCAGCAGTTCCGCATCGCGGCAGCCCCAGCATTTT	CASSSASRQPQHF
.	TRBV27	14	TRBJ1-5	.	TGTGCCAGCAGTTTATTTGGGGGCAGTCAGCCCCAGCATTTT	CASSLFGGSQPQHF